A single sample gave rise to the 27 T cell receptor beta chains below, sequenced in a study of T cell repertoires in cytomegalovirus infection. MiXCR, applied by TCRdb to the reads, yields one record per CDR3 protein. This sample has 250,000 or so distinct CDR3 sequences, with over 15% found just once. Material for sequencing was CD8+ T cells from PBMCs. Source of these receptors: a human donor in good health (CMV status not recorded). Some clones in this sample may be carry-over from other donors' samples.

This clonotype was detected ten times or more. The V and J genes are TRBV6-1 and TRBJ2-7; 12 nucleotides align to TRBD1. Unmatched junction bases numbered 2, after V lost 1 base and J lost 4 bases. The CDR3 runs to 15 residues. Per the germline V gene, CDR1 is MNHNS and CDR2 is SASEGT. The DNA of the CDR3 is TGTGCCAGCAGTGAAGGGGACAGGGGGCCGTACGAGCAGTACTTC. Residues: CASSEGDRGPYEQYF.

In regard to this clonotype: The final CDR3 position lacks the conserved phenylalanine or tryptophan, pointing to a likely read error. The DNA is omitted, as the CDR3 cannot be located on it reliably, and the CDR3 follows TCRdb's listing. The chain combines TRBV6-6 with TRBJ2-5; the D call in the table, TRBD2, was not verified against the DNA. In germline, CDR1 is MNHNY, CDR2 SVGAGI (reference sequence). 15 amino acids form the CDR3, both terminal residues included. This CDR3 reads CASSPRVAGEIHTKI.

This clonotype was counted only a few times. Here the CDR3 DNA reads TGTGCCAGCAGCGGGACAGGGGGCGCGGGGTATAATTCACCCCTCCACTTT. Translating gives CASSGTGGAGYNSPLHF. This chain joins TRBV7-9 and TRBJ1-6; 12 nucleotides agree with TRBD1. With V trimmed by 5 bases and J by 4 bases, 6 bases remained unmatched. Germline values: CDR1 SEHNR, CDR2 FQNEAQ (reference sequence). The CDR3 loop spans 17 amino acids.

This chain uses TRBV7-9 with TRBJ1-6; unclear D gene. Germline V CDR1 and CDR2: SEHNR, FQNEAQ (reference sequence). V dropped 7 bases and J dropped 6 bases, with 19 bases sitting between them. This CDR3 comprises 16 residues. The CDR3 loop reads CASTQTLGGLNSPLHF. The CDR3 coding sequence is TGTGCCAGCACCCAGACCTTGGGAGGGCTTAATTCACCCCTCCACTTT. Using reference TRBV7-9 and TRBJ1-6 for the parts outside the CDR3, the full variable domain is DTGVSQNPRHKITKRGQNVTFRCDPISEHNRLYWYRQTLGQGPEFLTYFQNEAQLEKSRLLSDRFSAERPKGSFSTLEIQRTEQGDSAMYLCASTQTLGGLNSPLHFGNGTRLTVT.

This clonotype was seen only a few times. The chain employs TRBV6-2 or TRBV6-3 and TRBJ2-3; D is undetermined. The V gene's germline CDR1 is MNHEY and CDR2 SVGEGT. V lost 4 bases and J 6 bases, leaving 11 bases between the germline ends. This CDR3 has 13 amino acids. CDR3 protein: CASSFPASDTQYF. CDR3 in DNA: TGTGCCAGCAGTTTCCCCGCCTCCGATACGCAGTATTTT.

In its sample, this clonotype was seen a few times. The gene calls are TRBV28 and TRBJ2-7, with 10 bases fitting TRBD1. The V gene's germline CDR1 is MDHEN and CDR2 SYDVKM. The CDR3 loop spans 16 amino acids. After removal of 6 bases from V and 3 bases from J, the junction contained 11 bases not matched to a gene. CDR3 nucleotide sequence: TGTGCCAGCAGCCCCCCGGGCGGGACAGGGGACTACGAGCAGTACTTC. It translates to CASSPPGGTGDYEQYF.

The J gene is TRBJ2-3, the V gene TRBV6-1; 7 bases are shared with TRBD2. V gave up 6 bases and J gave up 0 bases; unmatched junction bases: 9. The CDR3 is 16 residues long. Germline loops: CDR1 MNHNS, CDR2 SASEGT. CDR3 nucleotides: TGTGCCAGCAGGTGGGGGGGGGGGACGAGCACAGATACGCAGTATTTT. Translation: CASRWGGGTSTDTQYF.

This clonotype was observed many times. The chain has TRBV20-1 and TRBJ1-6, with D maybe TRBD1 (6 bases). The CDR3 has 14 residues. The V gene's germline CDR1 is DFQATT and CDR2 SNEGSKA (reference sequence). The V end lost 5 bases, the J end lost 7 bases, and 15 bases lay between the germline ends. The CDR3 DNA follows: TGCAGTGCTTGGGTGACAGGCCTAAATTCACCCCTCCACTTT. As protein: CSAWVTGLNSPLHF.

In this sample, this clonotype turned up many times. V usage is TRBV28 and J usage is TRBJ2-5, with 16 bases fitting TRBD2. The germline CDR1 and CDR2 sequences are MDHEN and SYDVKM. The length of the CDR3 is 18 residues. The trim removed 6 bases at V and 1 base at J, leaving 8 bases unmatched. CDR3 sequence reads: CASSLGLAGGALQETQYF. CDR3 nucleotide sequence: TGTGCCAGCAGCCTGGGACTAGCGGGGGGGGCACTCCAAGAGACCCAGTACTTC.

This clonotype was recorded many times. CDR3: CASSQFRDTQETQYF. The CDR3 DNA follows: TGCGCCAGCAGCCAATTCCGGGACACCCAAGAGACCCAGTACTTC. The genes are TRBV4-1 and TRBJ2-5; maybe TRBD1 (6 bases). Germline V gene data show CDR1 as MGHRA and CDR2 as YSYEKL. The CDR3 has 15 residues. Between the trimmed V and J ends, which lost 2 bases and 1 base, there was a span of 11 bases.

This clonotype has at least ten counts. The chain joins TRBV28 to TRBJ2-1; 7 nucleotides match TRBD2. The V and J ends lost 3 bases and 1 base, in that order; junction bases with no gene match: 15. The CDR3 has 19 residues. CDR1 is MDHEN and CDR2 is SYDVKM in the germline V gene. In DNA, the CDR3 is TGTGCCAGCAGTTTTCTAGCCCCGGGACTATTCAAATCCTACAATGAGCAGTTCTTC. It translates to CASSFLAPGLFKSYNEQFF.

In its sample, this clonotype was seen many times. The chain couples TRBV7-9 to TRBJ1-2; possibly TRBD1 for D (5 bases). Germline V lookup: CDR1 SEHNR, CDR2 FQNEAQ (reference sequence). The CDR3 sequence is 14 residues long. V lost 2 bases and J lost 6, with 13 bases in between. CDR3 sequence reads: CASSLTGQSHGYTF. The CDR3 nucleotides are TGTGCCAGCAGCTTAACCGGACAAAGCCATGGCTACACCTTC.

This clonotype showed up many times. The chain carries TRBV7-6 and TRBJ2-3; 9 bases agree with TRBD1. CDR1 SGHVS and CDR2 FNYEAQ come from the germline V gene. This CDR3 spans 16 amino acids. V was clipped by 5 bases and J by 0 bases; unmatched bases: 6. In DNA form, the CDR3 reads TGTGCCAGCAGCCCAACCGGGACAGGGAGCACAGATACGCAGTATTTT. It specifies CASSPTGTGSTDTQYF.

The sample holds many counts of this clonotype. This CDR3 is CASSLGTSGGVHNEQFF. CDR3 DNA: TGTGCCAGCAGTTTAGGGACTAGCGGGGGTGTTCACAATGAGCAGTTCTTC. This chain connects TRBV12-3 or TRBV12-4 to TRBJ2-1, with 13 bases that match TRBD2. Germline trimming cut 1 base from V and 5 bases from J; bases unmatched to any gene: 5. CDR3 length: 17 residues.

The chain couples TRBV7-3 to TRBJ2-7; either TRBD1 or TRBD2 may fit D (5 bases each). Germline V gene sequence: CDR1 SGHTA, CDR2 FQGTGA. V dropped 4 bases and J dropped 3 bases, with 16 bases sitting between them. The CDR3 sequence is 15 residues long. CDR3 coding DNA: TGTGCCAGCAGCTCAGCGCCGGGACCGAACTACGAGCAGTACTTC. It codes for CASSSAPGPNYEQYF.

The chain's CDR3 is CASSQVGQGAYEQYF. The CDR3 DNA follows: TGTGCCAGCAGCCAAGTGGGACAGGGCGCCTACGAGCAGTACTTC. This rearrangement joins TRBV3-1 to TRBJ2-7, with 9 bases lining up with TRBD1. With V trimmed by 1 base and J by 2 bases, 3 bases remained unmatched. Germline CDR1 and CDR2: LGHDT and YNNKEL (reference sequence). This CDR3 has 15 residues.

This clonotype occurred many times. The chain joins TRBV7-8 to TRBJ1-5; no reliable D call. This CDR3 contains 16 residues. V was clipped by 2 bases and J by 3 bases, with 14 bases between them. Germline CDR1 reads SGHVS; CDR2 reads FQNEAQ. The CDR3 loop reads CASSLFRWQDNQPQHF. CDR3 sequence (DNA): TGTGCCAGCAGCTTATTCCGATGGCAAGACAATCAGCCCCAGCATTTT. The full variable domain, in which reference TRBV7-8 and TRBJ1-5 provide the parts outside the CDR3, is GAGVSQSPRYKVAKRGQDVALRCDPISGHVSLFWYQQALGQGPEFLTYFQNEAQLDKSGLPSDRFFAERPEGSVSTLKIQRTQQEDSAVYLCASSLFRWQDNQPQHFGDGTRLSIL.

V is TRBV14 and J is TRBJ1-5, with 7 bases lining up with TRBD1. The germline V gene has CDR1 SGHDN and CDR2 FVKESK. With V trimmed by 0 bases and J by 1 base, 9 bases remained unmatched. The CDR3 has 18 residues. In nucleotides, the CDR3 is TGTGCCAGCAGCCAAGACCCCAGGGGGGGTTTAAGCAATCAGCCCCAGCATTTT. It encodes CASSQDPRGGLSNQPQHF.

The rearrangement uses TRBV7-9 and TRBJ2-7, with 8 bases fitting TRBD1. Germline lookup yields CDR1 SEHNR and CDR2 FQNEAQ (reference sequence). J lost 3 bases, V lost 1 base, and 11 bases had no gene match. The CDR3 consists of 17 residues. The CDR3 here is CASSLVASDRALYEQYF. For the CDR3, the DNA is TGTGCCAGCAGCTTAGTCGCCTCGGACAGGGCGCTCTACGAGCAGTACTTC.

This chain uses TRBV2 with TRBJ1-1, with D possibly being TRBD1 (6 bases). The V and J ends lost 1 base and 4 bases respectively, with 13 bases between them. The CDR3 contains 15 residues. The V gene's germline CDR1 is SNHLY and CDR2 FYNNEI. CDR3 DNA sequence: TGTGCCAGCAGTGAAGGGACAGCAAGAGTCACTGAAGCTTTCTTT. Amino acids: CASSEGTARVTEAFF.

This clonotype was counted ten times or more. The chain joins TRBV7-8 to TRBJ2-5, with TRBD1 as a possible D gene (6 bases). The CDR3 runs 15 residues. Trimming removed 5 bases from V and 2 bases from J, with 15 bases in between. Germline CDR1 and CDR2: SGHVS and FQNEAQ. The DNA of the CDR3 is TGTGCCAGCAGCCCTCGGAGGACAGTTCAAGAGACCCAGTACTTC. Its translation: CASSPRRTVQETQYF.

The chain joins TRBV27 to TRBJ2-1, with TRBD2 as a possible D gene (5 bases). The CDR3 has 14 amino acids. The germline gives CDR1 MNHEY, CDR2 SMNVEV (reference sequence). Trimming shortened V by 5 bases and J by 8 bases, and 16 bases separated the two germline ends. CDR3 region: CASSHGGDGDEQFF. In DNA form, the CDR3 reads TGTGCCAGCAGTCACGGCGGAGACGGGGATGAGCAGTTCTTC.

The table lists this clonotype with a few counts. The gene calls are TRBV4-1 and TRBJ2-7; 10 nucleotides align to TRBD2. The CDR3 is 15 residues long. The germline gives CDR1 MGHRA, CDR2 YSYEKL. Germline trimming cut 3 bases from V and 3 bases from J; bases unmatched to any gene: 5. The CDR3 is CASSHYSGGDYEQYF. The CDR3 nucleotides read TGCGCCAGCAGCCATTACAGCGGGGGGGACTACGAGCAGTACTTC.

The sample holds many counts of this clonotype. The V gene is TRBV7-8, the J gene TRBJ2-7; TRBD2 agrees at 9 bases. The CDR3 runs 15 residues. Germline CDR1 reads SGHVS; CDR2 reads FQNEAQ. The ends lost 3 bases at V and 4 bases at J; junction bases unmatched: 7. CDR3 in amino acids: CASSLYPSGAYEQYF. CDR3 bases: TGTGCCAGCAGCTTGTATCCTAGCGGGGCATACGAGCAGTACTTC.

This clonotype has a count of ten or more. The rearrangement joins TRBV6-6 to TRBJ2-2, with unresolved D. The germline V and J ends were trimmed by 4 bases and 0 bases, with 6 bases remaining between them. The CDR3 contains 14 residues. CDR1 MNHNY and CDR2 SVGAGI come from the germline V gene (reference sequence). Here the CDR3 reads CASSFETNTGELFF. The CDR3 DNA is TGTGCCAGCAGTTTCGAGACGAACACCGGGGAGCTGTTTTTT.

This clonotype showed up many times. The chain is built from TRBV7-2 and TRBJ1-2; D gene ambiguous. The CDR3 has 12 amino acids. Trimming left V 9 bases short and J 2 bases short, with 10 bases between. Germline V gene sequence: CDR1 SGHTA, CDR2 FQGNSA. CDR3 bases: TGTGCCAGTGTCAGTTCAAACTATGGCTACACCTTC. Amino acids: CASVSSNYGYTF.

V usage is TRBV6-2 or TRBV6-3 and J usage is TRBJ2-3; tentatively, D is TRBD2 (6 bases). Trimming took off 2 bases at V and 4 bases at J, with 13 bases between the two ends. Germline V CDR1 and CDR2: MNHEY, SVGEGT. This CDR3 spans 15 amino acids. The CDR3 coding sequence is TGTGCCAGCAGTTACCTGGGGGGAGCGGCAGATACGCAGTATTTT. Amino acid sequence: CASSYLGGAADTQYF.